A selection of T cell receptor beta chains follows, all from one sample in a study of CD8 T cells in ankylosing spondylitis. TCRdb processed the 5' RACE reads anew with MiXCR; each CDR3 protein has one entry. The sample gives roughly 180,000 distinct CDR3 sequences, roughly 12% of which show up once; 25% to 30% is in the top ten. Source material: blood, either unsorted or a sorted T cell fraction (not recorded which). Every receptor here comes from a male donor with ankylosing spondylitis or in good health (not recorded which). The CDR3 runs from the conserved cysteine through the conserved F or W. Each record gives: V gene, D gene, CDR3 length, J gene, clone size, CDR3 protein, CDR3 DNA. A D gene is named only where the DNA matches it firmly. Clone size is shown for a subset of rows, as once, few, many or a class of expanded clone.

>TRBV20-1|-|13|TRBJ2-1|many
CRVAEPSYNEQFF
TGCAGGGTAGCAGAACCCTCCTACAATGAGCAGTTCTTC
>TRBV5-1|-|13|TRBJ1-4|many
CASSPSTGEKLFF
TGCGCCAGCAGTCCGTCGACGGGGGAAAAACTGTTTTTT
>TRBV19|TRBD2|18|TRBJ2-5|few
CATARPGLAGAHQETQYF
TGTGCCACCGCACGACCGGGACTAGCGGGGGCGCACCAAGAGACCCAGTACTTC
>TRBV28|TRBD1|14|TRBJ1-5|many
CASFVPGGSQPQHF
TGTGCCAGCTTCGTTCCAGGGGGCAGTCAGCCCCAGCATTTT
>TRBV5-1|-|14|TRBJ1-2|few
CASSLAVSRAGYTF
TGCGCCAGCAGCTTGGCCGTCTCCAGGGCTGGCTACACCTTC
>TRBV3-1|-|14|TRBJ2-5|many
CASSQIGTQETQYF
TGTGCCAGCAGCCAAATCGGGACGCAAGAGACCCAGTACTTC
>TRBV28|-|13|TRBJ2-5|few
CASSPGGGETQYF
TGTGCCAGCAGTCCAGGGGGAGGAGAGACCCAGTACTTC
>TRBV6-5|-|15|TRBJ2-7|few
CASSSVGLGTGEQYF
TGTGCCAGCAGTTCCGTCGGGTTGGGGACGGGGGAGCAGTACTTC
>TRBV3-1|-|14|TRBJ2-7|many
CASSLSEGWYEQYF
TGTGCCAGCAGCCTCTCCGAAGGGTGGTACGAGCAGTACTTC
>TRBV5-1|TRBD1|14|TRBJ1-6|many
CASRSGGDNSPLHF
TGCGCCAGCAGATCAGGGGGCGATAATTCACCCCTCCACTTT
>TRBV5-1|TRBD1|13|TRBJ1-2|many
CASSQDRNYGYTF
TGCGCCAGCAGCCAGGACAGGAACTATGGCTACACCTTC
>TRBV29-1|-|13|TRBJ2-5|few
CSVLDSFQETQYF
TGCAGCGTTTTGGACAGTTTCCAAGAGACCCAGTACTTC
>TRBV5-1|-|11|TRBJ2-7|many
CASNLMGEQYF
TGCGCCAGCAATCTGATGGGCGAGCAGTACTTC
>TRBV6-2/TRBV6-3|TRBD2|17|TRBJ2-3|-
CASSYVTSGVSTDTQYF
TGTGCCAGCAGTTACGTTACTAGCGGGGTTAGCACAGATACGCAGTATTTT
>TRBV27|-|13|TRBJ2-7|many
CASRKTEEYEQYF
TGTGCCAGCAGGAAAACCGAGGAATACGAGCAGTACTTC
>TRBV6-5|TRBD1|15|TRBJ2-3|many
CASSSGRGPSDTQYF
TGTGCCAGCAGTTCTGGCAGGGGGCCTTCAGATACGCAGTATTTT
>TRBV19|-|15|TRBJ2-5|many
CASSIATGRTETQYF
TGTGCCAGTAGTATCGCTACTGGACGGACGGAGACCCAGTACTTC
>TRBV6-6|-|13|TRBJ2-1|many
CASTLPGGNEQFF
TGTGCCAGCACCCTACCAGGAGGCAATGAGCAGTTCTTC
>TRBV6-1|-|14|TRBJ2-3|many
CASSKGISTDTQYF
TGTGCCAGCAGCAAAGGGATAAGCACAGATACGCAGTATTTT
>TRBV6-1|-|15|TRBJ2-2|many
CASSPGYRGTGELFF
TGTGCCAGCAGCCCAGGGTATCGAGGCACCGGGGAGCTGTTTTTT
>TRBV5-6|-|14|TRBJ2-2|many
CASSLFRDWGELFF
TGTGCCAGCAGCTTGTTCAGGGATTGGGGGGAGCTGTTTTTT
>TRBV27|-|13|TRBJ2-5|many
CASSLLGAQTQYF
TGTGCCAGCAGTCTCCTCGGGGCCCAGACCCAGTACTTC
>TRBV5-6|-|15|TRBJ2-3|many
CASSTKGRDTDTQYF
TGTGCCAGCAGCACCAAAGGAAGGGACACAGATACGCAGTATTTT
>TRBV11-2|-|15|TRBJ1-4|-
CASSLGTVGNEKLFF
TGTGCCAGCAGCTTAGGTACAGTGGGGAATGAAAAACTGTTTTTT